These 14 T cell receptor beta chains were sequenced from one sample in a study of regulatory T cells in long-lasting Graves disease. Described time point: newly diagnosed GD, antithyroid drugs for less than 3 months. Extracted PBMC RNA gave rise to the TCR library. To make TCR beta libraries, researchers used iRepertoire HTBI primers and Arm-PCR of CDR3 regions. MiXCR, applied by TCRdb to the multiplex PCR reads, yields one record per CDR3 protein. The sample holds some 600,000 distinct CDR3 sequences, 15% to 20% seen once. This sample also belongs to another study, concerning T cells in Graves' hyperthyroidism and ophthalmopathy.

Material: peripheral blood mononuclear cells (PBMCs), obtained at new diagnosis, from a patient treated with antithyroid drugs. These receptors came from a man younger than 35 with Graves disease.

This chain links TRBV20-1 with TRBJ2-7; TRBD1 aligns across 7 bases. J was trimmed by 2 bases and V by 2 bases; bases with no gene match: 6. The length of the CDR3 is 14 residues. Germline V CDR1 and CDR2: DFQATT, SNEGSKA (reference sequence). This CDR3 reads CSARKTRGPYEQYF. In DNA, the CDR3 is TGCAGTGCTAGAAAAACAAGGGGGCCCTACGAGCAGTACTTC.

This clonotype was detected ten times or more. The CDR3 DNA reads TGTGCCTGGACAGGTTCCACTGAAGCTTTCTTT. Translating gives CAWTGSTEAFF. V and J are TRBV30 and TRBJ1-1; D uncertain. This CDR3 comprises 11 residues. CDR1 is GTSNPN and CDR2 is SVGIG in the germline V gene (reference sequence). With 4 bases removed from V and 4 bases from J, the gap between germline ends came to 7 bases.

A few counts support this clonotype. This chain links TRBV5-1 with TRBJ2-1, with 12 positions matching TRBD2. The CDR3 length is 15 residues. V was clipped by 4 bases and J by 8 bases; unmatched bases: 7. Germline V lookup: CDR1 SGHRS, CDR2 YFSETQ. This CDR3 is CASSRRTSGMDEQFF. For the CDR3, the DNA is TGCGCCAGCAGCCGTCGGACTAGCGGGATGGATGAGCAGTTCTTC.

This clonotype was counted ten times or more. V usage is TRBV20-1 and J usage is TRBJ1-1; D is unresolved. Germline values: CDR1 DFQATT, CDR2 SNEGSKA (reference sequence). Trimming pared 0 bases from V and 0 bases from J, leaving 8 bases between. This CDR3 is built from 14 residues. CDR3 nucleotide sequence: TGCAGTGCTAGAGATGCACATCTGAACACTGAAGCTTTCTTT. This sequence encodes CSARDAHLNTEAFF.

In regard to this clonotype: A much bigger clone sits one base away, suggesting this may be a read error. V usage is TRBV4-2 and J usage is TRBJ2-7; a possible D gene is TRBD1 (6 bases). Germline loops: CDR1 LGHNA, CDR2 YNFKEQ. This CDR3 has 18 residues. CDR3 residues: CDSSQEISSEGVGYEQYF. The DNA of the CDR3 is TGTGACAGCAGCCAAGAAATATCGAGTGAGGGGGTGGGCTACGAGCAGTACTTC.

This clonotype was seen at least ten times. The rearrangement joins TRBV10-3 to TRBJ2-7; D could derive from TRBD1 or TRBD2 (5 bases each). Germline CDR1 ENHRY, CDR2 SYGVKD. The CDR3 sequence is 14 residues long. Trimming left V 4 bases short and J 6 bases short, with 16 bases between. The CDR3 region is CAISGTGTQSEQYF. CDR3 coding DNA: TGTGCCATCAGTGGCACCGGGACGCAATCCGAGCAGTACTTC.

This clonotype was found a few times. This chain joins TRBV3-1 and TRBJ1-3; no clear D. V was cut by 0 bases and J by 0 bases, with 9 bases left in between. The CDR3 spans 16 residues. The germline gives CDR1 LGHDT, CDR2 YNNKEL (reference sequence). The chain's CDR3 is CASSQDPADSGNTIYF. The CDR3 bases are TGTGCCAGCAGCCAAGATCCAGCCGACTCTGGAAACACCATATATTTT. Looking up the rest from reference TRBV3-1 and TRBJ1-3 gives the full variable domain: DTAVSQTPKYLVTQMGNDKSIKCEQNLGHDTMYWYKQDSKKFLKIMFSYNNKELIINETVPNRFSPKSPDKAHLNLHINSLELGDSAVYFCASSQDPADSGNTIYFGEGSWLTVV.

This clonotype was picked up many times. J is TRBJ2-7 and V is TRBV3-1; D call uncertain. The CDR3 covers 14 residues. V was trimmed by 4 bases and J by 3 bases, leaving 13 bases between them. Germline CDR1 and CDR2: LGHDT and YNNKEL (reference sequence). In nucleotides, the CDR3 is TGTGCCAGCAGCCGAGACCCGGGCGTCTACGAGCAGTACTTC. It codes for CASSRDPGVYEQYF.

The gene calls are TRBV7-9 and TRBJ2-1, with D perhaps being TRBD1 or TRBD2 (6 bases each). The CDR3 spans 15 residues. Germline CDR1 SEHNR, CDR2 FQNEAQ (reference sequence). Trimming pared 1 base from V and 2 bases from J, leaving 9 bases between. CDR3 residues: CASSLGGATYNEQFF. The CDR3 coding sequence is TGTGCCAGCAGCTTAGGGGGGGCAACCTACAATGAGCAGTTCTTC.

This clonotype was counted ten times or more. The chain carries TRBV5-1 and TRBJ1-2; D is uncertain. Germline CDR1 SGHRS, CDR2 YFSETQ. CDR3 length: 14 residues. V was clipped by 0 bases and J by 8 bases, with 14 bases between them. CDR3 in amino acids: CASSLGAGQGGYTF. In DNA form, the CDR3 reads TGCGCCAGCAGCTTGGGGGCAGGCCAAGGCGGCTACACCTTC.

This clonotype has at least ten counts. The chain combines TRBV28 with TRBJ2-7; a weak D match, TRBD1 (5 bases). Trimming cost V 8 bases and J 0 bases, with 14 bases left between them. In germline, CDR1 is MDHEN, CDR2 SYDVKM. The CDR3 spans 14 residues. This CDR3 reads CASHQGVSSYEQYF. The CDR3 DNA is TGTGCCAGCCATCAAGGGGTGAGCTCCTACGAGCAGTACTTC.

This sequence joins TRBV20-1 and TRBJ1-1; 8 bases are shared with TRBD1. Trimming at V came to 2 bases and at J to 4 bases, leaving 18 bases not matched to a gene. Germline V gives CDR1 DFQATT, CDR2 SNEGSKA (reference sequence). The CDR3 has 18 residues. DNA for the CDR3: TGCAGTGCTAGACCCTCTATTGGACAGGGCGGTGTGGTCACTGAAGCTTTCTTT. Amino acids: CSARPSIGQGGVVTEAFF.

The chain uses TRBV19 and TRBJ2-5, with D perhaps TRBD1 or TRBD2 (5 bases each). V was pared by 4 bases and J by 1 base, with 10 bases between. Germline CDR1 is LNHDA and CDR2 is SQIVND (reference sequence). The CDR3 is 14 residues long. The CDR3 coding sequence is TGTGCCAGTAGTACGGTCGGGACCCAAGAGACCCAGTACTTC. It is translated as CASSTVGTQETQYF.

This clonotype was picked up many times. The rearrangement uses TRBV2 and TRBJ1-1; D is unclear. The germline V gene encodes CDR1 SNHLY and CDR2 FYNNEI. Trimming shortened V by 0 bases and J by 6 bases, and 17 bases separated the two germline ends. CDR3 length: 16 residues. CDR3 nucleotide sequence: TGTGCCAGCAGTGAAGCGCTTAGTGTAGGCCTGCCTGAAGCTTTCTTT. Translated: CASSEALSVGLPEAFF.